This T cell receptor (beta chain) was sequenced in a study of identical twins. TCRdb re-called the 5' RACE reads through MiXCR, storing one row per CDR3 protein. Among approximately 530,000 distinct CDR3 sequences listed, 20% to 25% were seen once. This CDR3 is built from 15 residues. Per germline, CDR1 SEHNR and CDR2 FQNEAQ (reference sequence). The ends were cut back, 5 bases at V and 4 bases at J, with 16 bases in the middle. The same data also went into a second study, on yellow fever vaccine responses in identical twins.

What was sequenced was CD4+ T cells sorted from blood. This clonotype was obtained from a woman aged 18-29 years in good health. This chain uses TRBV7-9 with TRBJ2-3, with D maybe TRBD1 (7 bases). CDR3 amino acids: CASSRRGTVADTQYF. The DNA for the CDR3 is TGTGCCAGCAGCCGCCGGGGGACAGTGGCAGATACGCAGTATTTT.